This T cell receptor (beta chain) came from a study of response to subunit inactivated influenza vaccine. Study-level points and caveats: Authors suggested few new T cells are recruited by each seasonal influenza vaccination.

The germline gives CDR1 MNHNS, CDR2 SASEGT. With 6 bases removed from V and 0 bases from J, the gap between germline ends came to 16 bases. The CDR3 spans 16 residues. This clonotype was found a few times. What it binds is unknown. TCRdb reprocessed the RT-PCR reads via MiXCR and lists one record per CDR3 protein. Of approximately 530,000 distinct CDR3 sequences in the sample, approximately 7.2% were seen once. The input for sequencing was PBMCs from blood, taken roughly 24 months after vaccination. This sequence originates from a man between 50 and 75 years old who received an inactivated influenza vaccine. The chain couples TRBV6-1 to TRBJ2-3; a weak D match, TRBD1 (6 bases). CDR3 loop: CASRIQGWSSTDTQYF. The CDR3 region has the DNA TGTGCCAGCAGAATACAGGGCTGGTCCAGCACAGATACGCAGTATTTT.